Presented here are 24 T cell receptor beta chains from one specimen sequenced in a study of shared clonotypes between healthy human individuals. The naive CD8 population came from CD45RO-negative cells selected for CCR7, without terminally differentiated effector memory CD45RA+ cells. Sequenced by immunoSEQ multiplex PCR; TCRdb stores in-frame clones only, minus some. Here the sample spans a few hundred thousand clones, around 95% being singletons. The sequenced material came from naive CD8+ T cells sorted from blood. The receptors stem from a woman between 25 and 40 years old in good health.

The CDR3 protein is CAISETGPSSGNTIYF. The DNA of the CDR3 is TGTGCCATCAGTGAGACAGGGCCCTCCTCTGGAAACACCATATATTTT. The rearrangement links TRBV10-3 to TRBJ1-3; D perhaps matches TRBD1 (6 bases). This CDR3 has 16 residues. V was shortened by 2 bases and J by 0 bases, with 11 bases between the two germline ends. CDR1 is ENHRY and CDR2 is SYGVKD in the germline V gene.

The chain employs TRBV6-5 and TRBJ1-5, with a tentative D call TRBD1 (5 bases). The V end lost 6 bases, the J end lost 0 bases, and 12 bases lay between the germline ends. The CDR3 loop spans 15 amino acids. From germline, CDR1 is MNHEY and CDR2 SVGAGI. The CDR3 coding sequence is TGTGCCAGCAGCCTGGGACCCTTTAGCAATCAGCCCCAGCATTTT. Amino acids: CASSLGPFSNQPQHF.

In nucleotides, the CDR3 is TGTGCCGCGGGAGAGGGGTACGAGCAGTACTTC. Its translation: CAAGEGYEQYF. V usage is TRBV5-4 and J usage is TRBJ2-7; 7 positions match TRBD2. The CDR3 has 11 amino acids. Germline values: CDR1 SGHNT, CDR2 YYREEE (reference sequence). Germline trimming cut 10 bases from V and 4 bases from J; bases unmatched to any gene: 5.

This chain connects TRBV7-6 to TRBJ2-1, with 9 bases fitting TRBD2. This CDR3 comprises 15 residues. Germline CDR1 is SGHVS and CDR2 is FNYEAQ. V gave up 5 bases and J gave up 5 bases; unmatched junction bases: 7. This CDR3 is CASSPSGRSHNEQFF. CDR3 DNA: TGTGCCAGCAGCCCGAGCGGGAGGTCCCACAATGAGCAGTTCTTC.

V usage is TRBV27 and J usage is TRBJ2-7, with D perhaps matching TRBD2 (7 bases). Trimming shortened V by 8 bases and J by 2 bases, and 13 bases separated the two germline ends. The CDR3 totals 13 residues. Germline V gene data show CDR1 as MNHEY and CDR2 as SMNVEV (reference sequence). CDR3 DNA sequence: TGTGCCAGCGGGAGGGGGATCACCTACGAGCAGTACTTC. Protein product: CASGRGITYEQYF.

The rearrangement joins TRBV29-1 to TRBJ1-1; 7 bases align to TRBD1. The CDR3 is 15 amino acids. Germline V gene data show CDR1 as SQVTM and CDR2 as ANQGSEA. Trimming removed 1 base from V and 0 bases from J; junction bases left unmatched: 5. The CDR3: CSVEGDRLMNTEAFF. In DNA, the CDR3 is TGCAGCGTTGAAGGGGACAGACTAATGAACACTGAAGCTTTCTTT.

This chain connects TRBV28 to TRBJ1-2; TRBD1 aligns across 8 bases. CDR3 length: 14 residues. CDR1 and CDR2 from the germline V gene are MDHEN and SYDVKM. The J segment lost 5 bases and the V segment lost 3 bases, leaving 5 bases of the junction unmatched. CDR3 nucleotide sequence: TGTGCCAGCAGTTTTTCGGACAGGGCTTATGGCTACACCTTC. Translating it yields CASSFSDRAYGYTF.

The gene calls are TRBV2 and TRBJ1-1; tentative D call: TRBD1 (5 bases). Looked up from germline, CDR1 is SNHLY and CDR2 is FYNNEI. V was trimmed by 6 bases and J by 1 base, leaving 6 bases between them. The CDR3 is made up of 12 amino acids. As DNA, the CDR3 is TGTGCCAGCAGGGACAAGAACACTGAAGCTTTCTTT. Residues: CASRDKNTEAFF.

This chain connects TRBV5-6 to TRBJ2-7, with D perhaps matching TRBD1 (5 bases). Germline V gene lookup returns CDR1 SGHDT and CDR2 YYEEEE. The CDR3 has 14 residues. V lost 0 bases and J lost 5, with 12 bases in between. In DNA, the CDR3 is TGTGCCAGCAGCTTGGGAAGGGGCTATCACGAGCAGTACTTC. Translating it yields CASSLGRGYHEQYF. The complete variable domain, with remaining parts taken from reference TRBV5-6 and TRBJ2-7, reads DAGVTQSPTHLIKTRGQQVTLRCSPKSGHDTVSWYQQALGQGPQFIFQYYEEEERQRGNFPDRFSGHQFPNYSSELNVNALLLGDSALYLCASSLGRGYHEQYFGPGTRLTVT.

The gene calls are TRBV27 and TRBJ1-5; D is perhaps TRBD1 (5 bases). The CDR3 spans 15 residues. Germline values: CDR1 MNHEY, CDR2 SMNVEV (reference sequence). The V gene lost 7 bases and the J gene lost 1 base, with 14 bases spanning the gap. This CDR3 reads CASMYSGGSNQPQHF. The CDR3 DNA reads as TGTGCCAGCATGTACAGTGGGGGAAGCAATCAGCCCCAGCATTTT.

The rearrangement links TRBV28 to TRBJ2-7; 8 bases are shared with TRBD2. The V and J ends lost 11 bases and 4 bases, in that order; junction bases with no gene match: 10. The length of the CDR3 is 13 residues. The germline gives CDR1 MDHEN, CDR2 SYDVKM. CDR3 amino acids: CAGRTSGKYEQYF. CDR3 coding DNA: TGTGCCGGCCGAACTAGCGGAAAATACGAGCAGTACTTC.

The rearrangement uses TRBV7-2 and TRBJ1-1; D perhaps matches TRBD1 (6 bases). The CDR3 runs to 15 residues. V was clipped by 3 bases and J by 0 bases, with 11 bases between them. Germline V CDR1 and CDR2: SGHTA, FQGNSA. The CDR3 region has the DNA TGTGCCAGCAGCTTCACACAGGGCTTGAACACTGAAGCTTTCTTT. It specifies CASSFTQGLNTEAFF.

The chain employs TRBV10-2 and TRBJ2-3; 8 bases fit TRBD1. V lost 6 bases to trimming and J lost 4 bases; unmatched junction nucleotides: 6. This CDR3 has 14 residues. Germline V gene lookup returns CDR1 WSHSY and CDR2 SAAADI. The CDR3 DNA reads as TGCGCCAGCAGGGACACAGGGGGTGCAGATACGCAGTATTTT. The encoded protein is CASRDTGGADTQYF.

The chain links TRBV25-1 to TRBJ1-6, with TRBD1 as a possible D gene (6 bases). The CDR3 extends over 14 amino acids. The V end was cut by 2 bases, the J end by 7 bases, with 9 bases between. CDR1 and CDR2 from the germline V gene are MGHDK and SYGVNS. Here the CDR3 reads CASSEEDRNSPLHF. The DNA for the CDR3 is TGTGCCAGCAGTGAAGAGGACAGAAATTCACCCCTCCACTTT.

The chain uses TRBV7-2 and TRBJ2-7; 8 positions match TRBD1. This CDR3 has 15 residues. V dropped 4 bases and J dropped 4; count of bases not matched to a gene: 9. Germline V gene data show CDR1 as SGHTA and CDR2 as FQGNSA. CDR3 residues: CASSWYRDRKYEQYF. The CDR3 DNA reads TGTGCCAGCAGCTGGTACCGGGACAGGAAATACGAGCAGTACTTC. Full variable domain (missing parts from reference TRBV7-2 and TRBJ2-7): GAGVSQSPSNKVTEKGKDVELRCDPISGHTALYWYRQSLGQGLEFLIYFQGNSAPDKSGLPSDRFSAERTGGSVSTLTIQRTQQEDSAVYLCASSWYRDRKYEQYFGPGTRLTVT.

The chain uses TRBV4-1 and TRBJ2-7; a weak D match, TRBD2 (6 bases). With 0 bases removed from V and 2 bases from J, the gap between germline ends came to 11 bases. The CDR3 runs to 15 residues. Germline CDR1 is MGHRA and CDR2 is YSYEKL. The DNA for the CDR3 is TGCGCCAGCAGCCAAGACAACGGGAGAGCCTACGAGCAGTACTTC. This sequence encodes CASSQDNGRAYEQYF.

The gene calls are TRBV28 and TRBJ2-3; 10 bases are shared with TRBD2. The germline gives CDR1 MDHEN, CDR2 SYDVKM. The CDR3 extends over 13 amino acids. The J segment lost 5 bases and the V segment lost 10 bases, leaving 6 bases of the junction unmatched. CDR3 residues: CAIGTSVGDTQYF. The CDR3 nucleotides are TGTGCCATAGGGACTAGCGTGGGAGATACGCAGTATTTT.

The CDR3 coding sequence is TGTGCCAGCAGTCGCCTAGACAGGGTAAAAGAGACCCAGTACTTC. It encodes CASSRLDRVKETQYF. This chain links TRBV28 with TRBJ2-5, with 7 nucleotides matching TRBD1. J was trimmed by 3 bases and V by 5 bases; bases with no gene match: 9. The CDR3 is 15 amino acids. Germline CDR1 MDHEN, CDR2 SYDVKM.

The chain has TRBV9 and TRBJ2-5; D call uncertain. The CDR3 consists of 14 residues. Germline CDR1 and CDR2: SGDLS and YYNGEE. Between the trimmed V and J ends, which lost 4 bases and 5 bases, there was a span of 15 bases. The CDR3 nucleotides are TGTGCCAGCAGCTCAGACGGAGAATATGAGACCCAGTACTTC. Encoded protein: CASSSDGEYETQYF.

Points on this clone: Other DNA sequences in this specimen translate into the identical CDR3. This rearrangement joins TRBV5-6 to TRBJ2-1; 10 nucleotides align to TRBD2. Germline V gene sequence: CDR1 SGHDT, CDR2 YYEEEE. This CDR3 has 15 residues. Germline trimming cut 3 bases from V and 2 bases from J; bases unmatched to any gene: 2. CDR3: CASSSTSGAYNEQFF. The DNA of the CDR3 is TGTGCCAGCAGCTCAACTAGCGGGGCCTACAATGAGCAGTTCTTC.

This rearrangement joins TRBV29-1 to TRBJ2-1; no clear D gene. This CDR3 spans 12 amino acids. CDR1 is SQVTM and CDR2 is ANQGSEA in the germline V gene. The germline V and J ends were trimmed by 5 bases and 6 bases, with 11 bases remaining between them. CDR3 sequence (DNA): TGCAGCGTTTTGACACCCCCCAATGAGCAGTTCTTC. This codes for CSVLTPPNEQFF.

The chain combines TRBV9 with TRBJ2-1; 11 positions match TRBD2. The CDR3 runs to 15 residues. The ends lost 2 bases at V and 8 bases at J; junction bases unmatched: 6. Germline-derived CDR1 and CDR2 are SGDLS and YYNGEE. CDR3 sequence: CASSVSGRAGHEQFF. The DNA for the CDR3 is TGTGCCAGCAGCGTTAGCGGGAGGGCCGGGCATGAGCAGTTCTTC.

V gene TRBV6-1 combines with J gene TRBJ2-7, with D possibly TRBD2 on 5 matching bases. V was trimmed by 9 bases and J by 2 bases, leaving 14 bases between them. This CDR3 spans 13 amino acids. Per germline, CDR1 MNHNS and CDR2 SASEGT. CDR3 nucleotides: TGTGCCAGTGCTCACACGGGAACCTACGAGCAGTACTTC. Amino acids: CASAHTGTYEQYF.

A remark on this clone: Other DNA sequences from this sample encode an identical CDR3 as well. The V call is TRBV6-6, the J call TRBJ2-7; no clear D gene. Germline lookup yields CDR1 MNHNY and CDR2 SVGAGI (reference sequence). Trimming left V 0 bases short and J 2 bases short, with 5 bases between. The CDR3 has 13 residues. The CDR3 DNA reads TGTGCCAGCAGTTACTCGAGGACCTACGAGCAGTACTTC. Its protein product is CASSYSRTYEQYF.